This T cell receptor beta chain originates from a study of shared clonotypes between healthy human individuals. General observations from the study: All-four-donor shared clonotypes had higher generation probabilities than non-shared clonotypes did.

There were no recent acute infections or vaccinations among the donors, who were healthy HIV-negative adults. From germline, CDR1 is SGHNT and CDR2 YENEEA. The CDR3 is 18 amino acids. Trimming at V came to 1 base and at J to 0 bases, leaving 2 bases not matched to a gene. Here immunoSEQ multiplex PCR was the method, and the copy in TCRdb shows in-frame clones only, minus some. The sample yields about 2.4 million clones, roughly nine tenths seen once. Remarks on this clone: Antigen: not known.

The chain carries TRBV11-3 and TRBJ2-1; TRBD2 aligns across 14 bases. Sequencing input: naive CD4+ T cells sorted from blood. Specified subset: CD45RA+ positively selected. The receptor was isolated from a man between 18 and 35 years old in good health. CDR3 residues: CASSLGTSGGPSYNEQFF. CDR3 DNA: TGTGCCAGCAGCTTAGGGACTAGCGGGGGGCCCTCCTACAATGAGCAGTTCTTC.